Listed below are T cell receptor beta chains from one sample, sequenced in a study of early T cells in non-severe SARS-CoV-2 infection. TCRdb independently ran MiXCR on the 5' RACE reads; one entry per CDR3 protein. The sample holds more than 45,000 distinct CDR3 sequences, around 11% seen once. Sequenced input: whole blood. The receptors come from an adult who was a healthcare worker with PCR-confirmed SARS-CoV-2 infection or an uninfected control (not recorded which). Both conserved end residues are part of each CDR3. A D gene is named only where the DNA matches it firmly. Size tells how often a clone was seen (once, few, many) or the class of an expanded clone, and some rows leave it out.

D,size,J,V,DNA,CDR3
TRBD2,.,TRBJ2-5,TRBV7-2,TGTGCCAGCAGCCCCCCAGGACTAGCGGCACAAGAGACCCAGTACTTC,CASSPPGLAAQETQYF
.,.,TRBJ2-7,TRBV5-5,TGTGCCAGCAGCTTGGCAGGGGCCGCAACCTACGAGCAGTACTTC,CASSLAGAATYEQYF
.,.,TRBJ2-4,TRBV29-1,TGCAGCGTTGAAGATAAGAACATTCAGTACTTC,CSVEDKNIQYF
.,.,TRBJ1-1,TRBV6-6,TGTGCCAGCAGTTACTCGAGTGGAAGGAACACTGAAGCTTTCTTT,CASSYSSGRNTEAFF
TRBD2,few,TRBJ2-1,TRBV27,TGTGCCAGCAGTTCCGGCGGGAGTGGGTACAATGAGCAGTTCTTC,CASSSGGSGYNEQFF
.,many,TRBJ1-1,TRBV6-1,TGTGCCAGCAGTGTTACATCGGGGGGTCGGGCTGAAGCTTTCTTT,CASSVTSGGRAEAFF
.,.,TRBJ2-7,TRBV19,TGTGCCAGTAGTCCCCGGCCGGGATACGAGCAGTACTTC,CASSPRPGYEQYF
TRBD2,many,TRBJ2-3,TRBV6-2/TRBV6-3,TGTGCCAGCAGTTACTTTGCGGGAGCTGGAGATACGCAGTATTTT,CASSYFAGAGDTQYF
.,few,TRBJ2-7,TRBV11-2,TGTGCCAGCAGCTTATTTGGACAAAGCTACGAGCAGTACTTC,CASSLFGQSYEQYF
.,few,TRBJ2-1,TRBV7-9,TGTGCCAGCAGCCCTGGAGGGCCGCCTTCGGGTGAGCAGTTCTTC,CASSPGGPPSGEQFF
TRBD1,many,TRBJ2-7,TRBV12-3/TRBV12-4,TGTGCCAGCAGTTTAGAAGAGACAGGGAGTCAGTACGAGCAGTACTTC,CASSLEETGSQYEQYF
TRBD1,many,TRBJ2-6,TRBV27,TGTGCCAGCAGCACGACAGGGTCCTCCTTAAGCTCTGGGGCCAACGTCCTGACTTTC,CASSTTGSSLSSGANVLTF
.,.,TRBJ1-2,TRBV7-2,TGTGCCAGCAGCTTAGGAGCCGGGATCTTGATCTATGGCTACACCTTC,CASSLGAGILIYGYTF
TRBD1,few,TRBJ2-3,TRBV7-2,TGTGCCAGCAGCAAACAGGGGACTACGCAGTATTTT,CASSKQGTTQYF
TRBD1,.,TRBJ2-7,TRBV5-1,TGCGCCAGCAGCCCCGGACAGGGGGGTTACAGCGAGCAGTACTTC,CASSPGQGGYSEQYF
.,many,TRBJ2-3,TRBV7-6,TGTGCCAGCAGCTTTGGAGGAGTCACAGATACGCAGTATTTT,CASSFGGVTDTQYF
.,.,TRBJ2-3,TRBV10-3,TGTGCCATCAGTGACAGGGATCCAGATACGCAGTATTTT,CAISDRDPDTQYF
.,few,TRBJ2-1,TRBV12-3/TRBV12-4,TGTGCCAGCAGTTTGTCCTTTCAGTTCTTC,CASSLSFQFF
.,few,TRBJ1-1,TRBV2,TGTGCCAGCAGTGGATTCCGGGACGGTGAAGCTTTCTTT,CASSGFRDGEAFF
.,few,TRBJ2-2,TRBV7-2,TGTGCCAGCAGCTCTAGGGCGGCCGGGGAGCTGTTTTTT,CASSSRAAGELFF
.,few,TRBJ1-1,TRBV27,TGTGCCAGCAGTTTTAGACAGAACACTGAAGCTTTCTTT,CASSFRQNTEAFF
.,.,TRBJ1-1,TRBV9,TGTGCCAGCAGCAGACAGGAGGGCACTGAAGCTTTCTTT,CASSRQEGTEAFF
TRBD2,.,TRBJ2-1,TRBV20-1,TGCAGTGCTAGAGAGCTAGCGGCCTACAATGAGCAGTTCTTC,CSARELAAYNEQFF
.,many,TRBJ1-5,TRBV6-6,TGTGCCAGCAGTTATACACAGCCCAATCAGCCCCAGCATTTT,CASSYTQPNQPQHF
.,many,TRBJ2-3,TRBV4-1,TGCGCCAGCAGCCAAGTAGTGGGAGTCGGCACAGATACGCAGTATTTT,CASSQVVGVGTDTQYF
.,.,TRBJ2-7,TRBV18,TGTGCCAGCTCACCACAGGTGGGGGGATACGAGCAGTACTTC,CASSPQVGGYEQYF
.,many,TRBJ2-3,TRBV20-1,TGCAGTGCTAGAGATAACCGGGAAACCACAGATACGCAGTATTTT,CSARDNRETTDTQYF
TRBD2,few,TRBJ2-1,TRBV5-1,TGCGCCAGCAGCATGCCTCTAGCGGAATGGAGGGGGCAGTTCTTC,CASSMPLAEWRGQFF
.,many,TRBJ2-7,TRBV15,TGTGCCACCAGCAGAGATCGCCTAGGACTCCTCTCCTCCTACGAGCAGTACTTC,CATSRDRLGLLSSYEQYF
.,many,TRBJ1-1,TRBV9,TGTGCCAGCAGCCCCCAGGGCAGGGCGGATGAAGCTTTCTTT,CASSPQGRADEAFF
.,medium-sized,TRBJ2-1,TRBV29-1,TGCAGCGTTGACTTCTTAGCCAATGAGCAGTTCTTC,CSVDFLANEQFF
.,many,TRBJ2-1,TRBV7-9,TGTGCCAGCGGGACCTACAATGAGCAGTTCTTC,CASGTYNEQFF
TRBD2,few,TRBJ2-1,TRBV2,TGTGCCAGTACGGGACTAGCGGAACCGAGCTCCTACAATGAGCAGTTCTTC,CASTGLAEPSSYNEQFF
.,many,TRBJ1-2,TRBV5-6,TGTGCCAGCAGATATGACATTAACTATGGCTACACCTTC,CASRYDINYGYTF
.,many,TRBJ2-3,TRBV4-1,TGCGCCAGCAGCCAAGATGAGACGGATACGCAGTATTTT,CASSQDETDTQYF
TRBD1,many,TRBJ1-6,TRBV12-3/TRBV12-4,TGTGCCAGCAGTCCCAGGACAGGGCTTGATTCACCCCTCCACTTT,CASSPRTGLDSPLHF
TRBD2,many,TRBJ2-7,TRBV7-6,TGTGCCAGCAGCAGGGGGGGTAGCGGGAGTTTTTACGAGCAGTACTTC,CASSRGGSGSFYEQYF
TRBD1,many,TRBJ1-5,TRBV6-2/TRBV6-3,TGTGCCAGCAGTTACGAGGGGGCCAGCAATCAGCCCCAGCATTTT,CASSYEGASNQPQHF
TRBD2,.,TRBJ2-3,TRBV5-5,TGTGCCAGCAGCCTTAGCGGGAGGCGGTCAGATACGCAGTATTTT,CASSLSGRRSDTQYF
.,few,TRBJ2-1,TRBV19,TGTGCCAGTAGTACTGGACCCAATGAGCAGTTCTTC,CASSTGPNEQFF
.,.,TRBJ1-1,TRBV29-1,TGCAGCGTTGTTGGGAACACTGAAGCTTTCTTT,CSVVGNTEAFF
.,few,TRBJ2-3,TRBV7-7,TGTGCCAGCAGCTTATCCGGGGCCTCCAATACGCAGTATTTT,CASSLSGASNTQYF
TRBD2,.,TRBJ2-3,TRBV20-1,TGCAGTGCTGATTCCGGGACTAGCGGCACAGATACGCAGTATTTT,CSADSGTSGTDTQYF
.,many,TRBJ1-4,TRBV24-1,TGTGCCACCAGTACCGGGGACGTGGGAAAACTGTTTTTT,CATSTGDVGKLFF
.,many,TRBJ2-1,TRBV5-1,TGCGCCAGCAGCTTGTCGACACCGGGGTATGAGCAGTTCTTC,CASSLSTPGYEQFF